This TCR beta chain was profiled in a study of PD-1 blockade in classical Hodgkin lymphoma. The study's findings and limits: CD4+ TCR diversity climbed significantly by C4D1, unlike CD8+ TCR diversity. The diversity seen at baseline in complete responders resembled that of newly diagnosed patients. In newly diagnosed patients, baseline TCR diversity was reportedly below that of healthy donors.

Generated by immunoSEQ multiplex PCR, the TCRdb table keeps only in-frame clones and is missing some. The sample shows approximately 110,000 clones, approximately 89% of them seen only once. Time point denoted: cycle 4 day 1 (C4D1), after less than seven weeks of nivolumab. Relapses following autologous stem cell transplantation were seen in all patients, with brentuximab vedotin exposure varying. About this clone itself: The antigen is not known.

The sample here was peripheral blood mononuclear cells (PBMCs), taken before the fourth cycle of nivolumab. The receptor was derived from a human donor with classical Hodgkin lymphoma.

CDR3 residues: CASSLGLSSGSSNEQFF. CDR3 DNA sequence: TGTGCCAGCAGCTTAGGCTTATCGAGCGGGAGTAGCAATGAGCAGTTCTTC. The chain couples TRBV7-6 to TRBJ2-1; TRBD2 matches 8 bases. Germline CDR1 reads SGHVS; CDR2 reads FNYEAQ. V gave up 1 base and J gave up 6 bases; unmatched junction bases: 11. The CDR3 covers 17 residues. Filled out from reference TRBV7-6 and TRBJ2-1, the complete variable domain reads GAGVSQSPRYKVTKRGQDVALRCDPISGHVSLYWYRQALGQGPEFLTYFNYEAQQDKSGLPNDRFSAERPEGSISTLTIQRTEQRDSAMYRCASSLGLSSGSSNEQFFGPGTRLTVL.